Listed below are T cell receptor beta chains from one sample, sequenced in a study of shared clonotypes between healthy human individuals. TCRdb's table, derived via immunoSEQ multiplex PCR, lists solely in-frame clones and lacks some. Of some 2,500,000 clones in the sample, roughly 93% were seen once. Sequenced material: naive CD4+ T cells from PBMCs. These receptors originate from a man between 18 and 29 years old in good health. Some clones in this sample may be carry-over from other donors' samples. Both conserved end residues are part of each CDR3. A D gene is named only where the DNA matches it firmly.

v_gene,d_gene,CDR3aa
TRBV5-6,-,CASSLDRIHRGYTF
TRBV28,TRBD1,CASSSYRGYQPQHF
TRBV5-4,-,CASSVAGGNTEAFF
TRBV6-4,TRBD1,CASRRGHSPDYGYTF
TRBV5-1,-,CASSLYGPYNSPLHF
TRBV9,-,CASSVASNSPLHF
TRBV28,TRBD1,CASSLRPGQGRDYGYTF
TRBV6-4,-,CASMAVEGTEAFF
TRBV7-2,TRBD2,CASSFGTSVSYEQYF
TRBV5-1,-,CASSFTYNEQFF
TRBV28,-,CASRGRDRFNSPLHF
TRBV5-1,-,CASSSDRTRNTEAFF
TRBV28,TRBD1,CASKLGQGFTYEQYF
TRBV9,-,CASSVSWDGDTEAFF
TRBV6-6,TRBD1,CASSKQGAGGNQPQHF
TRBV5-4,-,CASSLPPGGYTF
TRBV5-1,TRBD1,CASSFGRGYYGYTF
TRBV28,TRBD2,CASSLPGLPSSYNEQFF
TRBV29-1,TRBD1,CSAEGAPHEQYF
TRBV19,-,CASSIKGLVGNLAKNIQYF
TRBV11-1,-,CASSLIGGANTGELFF
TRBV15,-,CATSRDFYNEQFF
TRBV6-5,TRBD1,CASSPYRGSYGYTF
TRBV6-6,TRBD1,CASSTGVTNEKLFF
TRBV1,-,CTSSRGLAGEIYNEQFF
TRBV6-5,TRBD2,CASSTGAGDTQYF
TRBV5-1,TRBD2,CASRSGKGYNEQFF
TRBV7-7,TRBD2,CASSPISGRITGELFF
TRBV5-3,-,CARSLGLCLNQEQFF
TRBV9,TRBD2,CASSTRTSGHFNSYNEQFF
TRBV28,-,CASSPSTASNTGELFF
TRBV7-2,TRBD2,CASSLAMGEGQNIQYF
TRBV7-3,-,CASSAFGDTQYF
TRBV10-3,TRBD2,CATITGTSGYNEQFF
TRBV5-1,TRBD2,CASLAGGTPTYNEQFF
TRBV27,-,CASSRTGNEQYF
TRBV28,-,CASRLTLAGELFF
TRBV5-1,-,CASSLRQSSYNEQFF
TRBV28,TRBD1,CASRNQGQGLEQYF
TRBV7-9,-,CASSFHGGEQYF
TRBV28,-,CASSNRYYEQYF
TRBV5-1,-,CASSFVGDQETQYF
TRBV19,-,CASSPRGARAGELFF
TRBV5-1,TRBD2,CASGGLAGGLGTDTQYF
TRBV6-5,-,CASGGNYGYTF
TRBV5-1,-,CASSSSPDIMNTEAFF
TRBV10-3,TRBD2,CAISIGTSGTDTQYF
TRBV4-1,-,CASSQWAAMNTEAFF
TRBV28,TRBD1,CASSAVGEGGDQPQHF
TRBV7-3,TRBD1,CASSLIGTGNTGELFF
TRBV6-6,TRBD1,CASSRLPDRAYTF
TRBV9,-,CASSVTPAETQYF
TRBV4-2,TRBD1,CASRTGTGDIDEKLFF
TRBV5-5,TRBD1,CASSRGQATHEQYF
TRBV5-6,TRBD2,CASSSASGRGNEQFF